This T cell receptor (beta chain) was identified during a study of monozygotic twins with inflammatory bowel disease. From its re-call of the 5' RACE reads, TCRdb lists each CDR3 protein once, without DNA. Here the sample table reports some 400,000 distinct CDR3 sequences. Study observations and caveats: Differences in immunosuppressive treatment may have been a source of added variability in patient repertoires.

Germline CDR1 SSHAT, CDR2 FNYEAQ (reference sequence). The CDR3 length is 13 residues. As regards this clonotype: Antigen: not known.

Material: blood. The rearrangement uses TRBV7-7 and TRBJ2-1. This TCR was sampled from a human donor with ulcerative colitis or Crohn's disease, or a healthy co-twin of an affected twin (not recorded which). Here the CDR3 reads CASSFSSYNEQFF.